This T cell receptor (beta chain) was captured by sequencing in a study of T cell repertoires in cytomegalovirus infection. Study background: Signatures in public TCR beta sequences pointed to both CMV infection and matching HLA type. Whole-study results and caveats: HLA-C-restricted CMV-specific TCR beta clonotypes were dominant in the ex vivo response.

For this clonotype: Its cognate antigen is unknown.

TCRdb ran MiXCR on the reads and lists one entry per CDR3 protein. The table shows about 570,000 distinct CDR3 sequences, with just under 40% occurring only once. Looked up from germline, CDR1 is MGHRA and CDR2 is YSYEKL. Trimming took 5 bases from V and 8 from J, leaving 12 bases between them. The CDR3 loop spans 13 amino acids. The genes are TRBV4-1 and TRBJ1-4, with D tentatively TRBD1 (6 bases). The sample consisted of cultured PBMCs, taken from culture after CMV antigen stimulation. The source of this sequence is a human donor in good health (CMV status not recorded). Some clones in this sample may be carry-over from other donors' samples. The chain's CDR3 is CASSGRGWEKLFF. As DNA, the CDR3 is TGCGCCAGCAGCGGCAGGGGTTGGGAAAAACTGTTTTTT.